Shown below are 13 T cell receptor beta chains from a single sample sequenced in a study of CD8+ T cells in alopecia areata. Separation of pooled cutaneous lymph node cells was by sorting with CD4, CD8alpha, NKG2D, NKG2ACE and other markers. cDNA reverse transcribed from extracted RNA served as the sequencing template. The repertoire was sequenced with immunoSEQ multiplex PCR; TCRdb's copy has only in-frame clones and lacks some. Reported are 200,000 to 300,000 clones, none seen only once; the ten largest carry more than 0.95%. The sequencing sample was made of CD4+ T cells sorted from a lymph node. Source of these receptors: a C3H/HeJ mouse with alopecia areata. The MHC haplotype of this mouse line is H2-k.

The table lists this clone with a few counts. Gene names denote mouse genes. The read comes to an end 4 residues before the CDR3 does, leaving the germline J gene to fill in the end. The genes are TRBV31 and TRBJ2-4; TRBD1 matches at 8 bases. The CDR3 sequence is 16 residues long. The junction had 6 bases not matched to a gene; V was cut back by 1 base and J by 0 bases. Germline V gene lookup returns CDR1 GKSSPN and CDR2 SITVG. Here the CDR3 reads CAWSPRQGNSQNTLYF. The covered CDR3 bases are TGTGCCTGGAGTCCACGACAGGGGAATAGTCAAAAC. The entire variable domain, with the rest obtained from reference TRBV31 and TRBJ2-4, is as follows: AQTIHQWPVAEIKAVGSPLSLGCTIKGKSSPNLYWYWQATGGTLQQLFYSITVGQVESVVQLNLSASRPKDDQFILSTEKLLLSHSGFYLCAWSPRQGNSQNTLYFGAGTRLSVL.

Regarding this clone: Genes and germline are mouse. The sequence runs out 4 residues before the end of the CDR3; the remainder is reconstructed from the germline J gene. The identical CDR3 is also encoded by other nucleotide sequences in the sample. This chain uses TRBV5 with TRBJ1-2; 11 bases match TRBD1. Germline CDR1 reads LGHNA; CDR2 reads YNLKQL (reference sequence). V lost 4 bases and J lost 2; bases outside the gene matches: 3. This CDR3 comprises 15 residues. CDR3 residues: CASSPGTGGNSDYTF. The CDR3 bases that were read are TGTGCCAGCAGCCCCGGGACAGGGGGGAACTCC.

This clone was picked up a small number of times. All gene names here are mouse names. The DNA ends 4 residues before the CDR3 does, and the rest of the CDR3 is filled in from the germline J gene. Other DNA sequences in this sample translate to the same CDR3. This chain uses TRBV5 with TRBJ2-7, with 7 positions matching TRBD1. This CDR3 contains 12 residues. The V gene's germline CDR1 is LGHNA and CDR2 YNLKQL (reference sequence). The CDR3 region is CASSQTGYEQYF. The sequenced CDR3 bases are TGTGCCAGCAGCCAGACAGGGTAT.

This clone was picked up a small number of times. Gene names follow the mouse nomenclature. The read is 3 residues too short to cover the CDR3 end, so that end is filled in from the germline J gene. This rearrangement joins TRBV19 to TRBJ1-6; D is perhaps TRBD1 (5 bases). TRBJ1-6 is placed among ORFs of uncertain function. CDR3 length: 14 residues. V was pared by 2 bases and J by 8 bases, with 11 bases between. CDR1 FNHDT and CDR2 SITEND come from the germline V gene (reference sequence). CDR3 bases read: TGTGCCAGCAGTATCTGGGGGTGGGATTCGCCC. It encodes CASSIWGWDSP. The full CDR3 reads CASSIWGWDSPLYF.

About this clone: The germline and genes are mouse ones. Incomplete CDR3 DNA: TGTGCCAGCAGCCCCAGTGCAAACACA. This translates into CASSPSANT. The entire CDR3 reads CASSPSANTEVFF. This chain uses TRBV5 with TRBJ1-1; D uncertain. The sequence runs out 4 residues before the end of the CDR3; the remainder is reconstructed from the germline J gene. This CDR3 spans 13 amino acids. V was pared by 4 bases and J by 0 bases, with 6 bases between. Looked up from germline, CDR1 is LGHNA and CDR2 is YNLKQL (reference sequence).

As to this clone: These gene names are mouse names. The observed sequence ends 4 residues before the CDR3 terminus, with the missing tail filled in from the germline J gene. J is TRBJ2-3 and V is TRBV19; D might be TRBD1 (6 bases). Trimming left V 0 bases short and J 1 base short, with 9 bases between. CDR1 is FNHDT, CDR2 SITEND, per germline (reference sequence). The CDR3 runs to 15 residues. The CDR3 loop is CASSIDRVGAETLYF. The DNA read from the CDR3 is TGTGCCAGCAGTATAGACAGGGTCGGTGCAGAA.

Comments on this clone: Gene and germline names: mouse. The sequenced part of the CDR3 DNA is TGTGCCTGGAGTCTCCAGGGGATGAGCTCC. Protein: CAWSLQGMSS. The full-length CDR3 reads as CAWSLQGMSSDYTF. The rearrangement links TRBV31 to TRBJ1-2, with D possibly being TRBD1 (6 bases). The sequence runs out 4 residues before the end of the CDR3; the remainder is reconstructed from the germline J gene. The CDR3 has 14 residues. The germline V and J ends were trimmed by 0 bases and 4 bases, with 12 bases remaining between them. Germline loops: CDR1 GKSSPN, CDR2 SITVG.

Notes on this clone: Gene and germline names: mouse. The read gets to within 4 residues of the CDR3 end, and the germline J gene fills in the rest. The rearrangement joins TRBV13-1 to TRBJ1-1; D might be TRBD1 (5 bases). Germline CDR1 is NSHNY and CDR2 is SYGAGN. The CDR3 covers 14 residues. The CDR3 DNA, read in part, is TGTGCCAGCAGTGATGAGGACTGGGGGGAA. Its translation: CASSDEDWGE. The CDR3 as a whole reads CASSDEDWGEEVFF.

Remarks on this clone: The gene names given are mouse names. The read falls 4 residues short of the CDR3 end, and the missing part is taken from the germline J gene. V usage is TRBV19 and J usage is TRBJ2-2; TRBD1 agrees at 7 bases. The CDR3 loop spans 14 amino acids. J lost 1 base, V lost 6 bases, and 3 bases had no gene match. The germline CDR1 and CDR2 sequences are FNHDT and SITEND (reference sequence). CDR3 DNA, as far as it was read: TGTGCCAGCACCTGGGACAGAAACACCGGG. This encodes CASTWDRNTG. The complete CDR3 reads CASTWDRNTGQLYF.

The table lists this clone with a few counts. The genes are named according to mouse. The CDR3 end falls 4 residues outside the read, so it is completed with the germline J gene. V gene TRBV5 combines with J gene TRBJ2-7; no reliable D call. The V gene's germline CDR1 is LGHNA and CDR2 YNLKQL (reference sequence). V shed 4 bases and J shed 0 bases, with 7 bases lying between them. The CDR3 spans 13 residues. This chain's CDR3 is CASSPHSSYEQYF. Incomplete CDR3 DNA: TGTGCCAGCAGCCCCCACAGCTCCTAT.

This clone was seen more than once but under ten times. Genes here carry mouse names. The DNA ends 4 residues before the CDR3 does, and the rest of the CDR3 is filled in from the germline J gene. The V gene is TRBV14, the J gene TRBJ2-5, with 10 bases matching TRBD2. This CDR3 has 16 amino acids. In germline, CDR1 is SGHDT, CDR2 FRDEAV. The junction had 5 bases not matched to a gene; V was cut back by 4 bases and J by 0 bases. CDR3 protein: CASSPGGAINQDTQYF. CDR3 bases read: TGTGCCAGCAGTCCTGGGGGGGCGATTAACCAAGAC.

This clone was counted a few times. A much larger clone lies a single base off, so this may be a read error. Gene names are mouse gene names. The read halts 4 residues ahead of the CDR3 end, with the missing end drawn from the germline J gene. Within the sample, other DNA sequences also encode this same CDR3. V usage is TRBV13-1 and J usage is TRBJ1-1, with D tentatively TRBD1 (6 bases). V was pared by 2 bases and J by 3 bases, with 8 bases between. Germline CDR1 and CDR2: NSHNY and SYGAGN. The CDR3 length is 13 residues. The sequenced CDR3 bases are TGTGCCAGCAGTGACAGGGGAGACACA. It encodes CASSDRGDT. The CDR3 in its entirety is CASSDRGDTEVFF.

This clone has just a few counts. The gene names here belong to mouse. Read data end 4 residues before the CDR3 end; the end is taken from the germline J gene. The J gene is TRBJ2-1, the V gene TRBV13-1, with D possibly TRBD1 on 7 matching bases. The CDR3 is 14 amino acids. Germline loops: CDR1 NSHNY, CDR2 SYGAGN. V was clipped by 5 bases and J by 3 bases, with 12 bases between them. CDR3 sequence reads: CASREGAIYAEQFF. CDR3 DNA (partial): TGTGCCAGCAGGGAGGGGGCTATCTATGCT.